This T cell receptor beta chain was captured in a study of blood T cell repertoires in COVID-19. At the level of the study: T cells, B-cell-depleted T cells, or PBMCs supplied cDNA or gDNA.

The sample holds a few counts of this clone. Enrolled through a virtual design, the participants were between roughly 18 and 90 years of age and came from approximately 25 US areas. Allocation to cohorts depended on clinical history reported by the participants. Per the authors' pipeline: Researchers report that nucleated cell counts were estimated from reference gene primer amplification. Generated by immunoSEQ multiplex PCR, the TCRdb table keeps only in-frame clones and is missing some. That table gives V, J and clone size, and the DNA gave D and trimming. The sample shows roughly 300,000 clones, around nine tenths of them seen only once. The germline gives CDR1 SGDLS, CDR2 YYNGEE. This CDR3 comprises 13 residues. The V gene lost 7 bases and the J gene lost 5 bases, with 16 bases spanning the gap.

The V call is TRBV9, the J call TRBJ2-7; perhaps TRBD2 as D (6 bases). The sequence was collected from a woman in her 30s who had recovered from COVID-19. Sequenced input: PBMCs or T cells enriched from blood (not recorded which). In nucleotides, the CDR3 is TGTGCCAGCCAACCCAGGTCGGGAGACGAGCAGTACTTC. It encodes CASQPRSGDEQYF.